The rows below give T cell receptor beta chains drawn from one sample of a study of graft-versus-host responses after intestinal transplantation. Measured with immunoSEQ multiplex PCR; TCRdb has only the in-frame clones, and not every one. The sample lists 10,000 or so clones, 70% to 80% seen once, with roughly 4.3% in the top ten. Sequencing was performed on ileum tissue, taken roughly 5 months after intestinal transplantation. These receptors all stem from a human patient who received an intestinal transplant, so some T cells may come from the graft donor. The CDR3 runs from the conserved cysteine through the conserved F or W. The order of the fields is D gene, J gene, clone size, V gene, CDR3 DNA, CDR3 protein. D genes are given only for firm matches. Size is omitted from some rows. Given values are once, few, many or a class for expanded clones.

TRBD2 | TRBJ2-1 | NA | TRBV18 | TGTGCCAGCTCCTCAGCGGGAGAACTCATCCATGAGCAGTTCTTC | CASSSAGELIHEQFF
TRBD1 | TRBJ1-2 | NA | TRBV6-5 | TGTGCCAGCAGTACAGGACAGGGGCCCTCCGGTGGCTACACCTTC | CASSTGQGPSGGYTF
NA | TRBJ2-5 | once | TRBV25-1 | TGTGCCAGCAGTGGTGGGGGAGGGGGAGAGACCCAGTACTTC | CASSGGGGGETQYF
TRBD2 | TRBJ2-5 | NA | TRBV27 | TGTGCCAGCAGCATTAGCGGGAGCGTGTTTGAGACCCAGTACTTC | CASSISGSVFETQYF
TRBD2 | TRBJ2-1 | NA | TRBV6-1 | TGTGCCAGCAGTGGACTAGCGGGAGGGCACAATGAGCAGTTCTTC | CASSGLAGGHNEQFF
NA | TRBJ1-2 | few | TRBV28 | TGTGCCAGCAGCCCCCCTTGGAAGGAGTCTGGCTACACCTTC | CASSPPWKESGYTF
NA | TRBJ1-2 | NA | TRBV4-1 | TGCGCCAGCAGCCGCCCCCGGGTCCCCTTTTGCGGCTACACCTTC | CASSRPRVPFCGYTF
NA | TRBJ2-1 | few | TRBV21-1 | TGTGCCAGCAGCCTACCCCCTCCGGGGTATGAGCAGTTCTTC | CASSLPPPGYEQFF
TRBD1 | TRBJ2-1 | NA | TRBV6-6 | TGTGCCAGCAGTAACAGGGGGCATTACAATGAGCAGTTCTTC | CASSNRGHYNEQFF
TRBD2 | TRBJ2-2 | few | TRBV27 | TGTGCCAGCGCACTCTTTAGCGGGAGGGCTAAGGAGCTGTTTTTT | CASALFSGRAKELFF
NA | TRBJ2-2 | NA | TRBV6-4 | TGTGCCAGCAGTGACTCGTCCGGGGACACCGGGGAGCTGTTTTTT | CASSDSSGDTGELFF
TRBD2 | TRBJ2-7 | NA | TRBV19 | TGTGCCAGTAGTATAGAGAGCGGGAGTGGCACCTACGAGCAGTACTTC | CASSIESGSGTYEQYF
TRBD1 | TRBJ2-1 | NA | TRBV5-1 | TGCGCCAGCAGCTCGGGACAGGAATACAATGAGCAGTTCTTC | CASSSGQEYNEQFF
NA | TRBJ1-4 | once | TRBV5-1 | TGCGCCAGCAGCTTGGCCGGAGGGTGGTATGAAAAACTGTTTTTT | CASSLAGGWYEKLFF
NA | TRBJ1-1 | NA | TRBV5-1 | TGCGCCAGCAGCTTGTCAGGGTTCACTGAAGCTTTCTTT | CASSLSGFTEAFF
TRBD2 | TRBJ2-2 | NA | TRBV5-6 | TGTGCCAGCACGACTCCGGGACTAGCGCTAACCGGGGAGCTGTTTTTT | CASTTPGLALTGELFF
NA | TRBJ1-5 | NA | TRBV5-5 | TGTGCCAGCAGCACGGGCCCCGGGGAAGGTCAGCCCCAGCATTTT | CASSTGPGEGQPQHF
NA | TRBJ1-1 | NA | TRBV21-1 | TGTGCCAGCGGAGTCGTTGGCACTGAAGCTTTCTTT | CASGVVGTEAFF
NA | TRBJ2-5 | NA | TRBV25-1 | TGTGCCAGCAGTGATATCGGGACTCACCCCAGTGAGACCCAGTACTTC | CASSDIGTHPSETQYF
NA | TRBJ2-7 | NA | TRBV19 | TGTGCCAGTAGTATTGGGCAGGGGTCGGCCTACGAGCAGTACTTC | CASSIGQGSAYEQYF
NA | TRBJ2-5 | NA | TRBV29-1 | TGCAGCGTTGAGGGGGGGCACGAGACCCAGTACTTC | CSVEGGHETQYF
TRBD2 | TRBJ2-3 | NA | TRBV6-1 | TGTGCCAGCAGTGAAGCGCTAGCGGGGGTAGATACGCAGTATTTT | CASSEALAGVDTQYF
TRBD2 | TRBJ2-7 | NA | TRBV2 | TGTGCCAGCAGCATAGCGGGGGGGAACTACGAGCAGTACTTC | CASSIAGGNYEQYF
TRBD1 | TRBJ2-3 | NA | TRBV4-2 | TGTGCCAGCAGCCCCGATCCGGGACAGGGTCCAGATACGCAGTATTTT | CASSPDPGQGPDTQYF
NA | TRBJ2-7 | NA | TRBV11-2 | TGTGCCAGCAGCGAGGAAGGATACGAGCAGTACTTC | CASSEEGYEQYF
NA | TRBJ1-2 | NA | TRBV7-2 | TGTGCCAGCAGCCCCACCGGCGGGCCCGGCTACACCTTC | CASSPTGGPGYTF
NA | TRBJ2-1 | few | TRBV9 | TGTGCCAGCAGCCCGACTGTTCTTACCTACAATGAGCAGTTCTTC | CASSPTVLTYNEQFF
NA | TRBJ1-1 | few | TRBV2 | TGTGCCACCTTCACAGACGGATACACTGAAGCTTTCTTT | CATFTDGYTEAFF
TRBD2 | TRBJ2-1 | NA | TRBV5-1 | TGCGCCAGCAGCTTGGGGACTAGGGGCGATGAGCAGTTCTTC | CASSLGTRGDEQFF
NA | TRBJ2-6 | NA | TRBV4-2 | TGTGCCAGCAGCTTTCGGGGGGGGGCCAACGTCCTGACTTTC | CASSFRGGANVLTF
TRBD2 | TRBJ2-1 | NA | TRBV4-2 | TGTGCCAGCAGCCAAGAGCCGGGACTAGGGTCCTACAATGAGCAGTTCTTC | CASSQEPGLGSYNEQFF
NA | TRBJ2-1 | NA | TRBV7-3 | TGTGCCAGCAGCTCCCCGGGGATCTACAATGAGCAGTTCTTC | CASSSPGIYNEQFF
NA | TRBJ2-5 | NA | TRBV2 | TGTGCCAGCGGGGCAGCTCAAGAGACCCAGTACTTC | CASGAAQETQYF
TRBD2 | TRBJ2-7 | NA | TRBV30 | TGTGCCTGGAGGGCAAAAGGGGCTAGCGGGGTGTACGAGCAGTACTTC | CAWRAKGASGVYEQYF
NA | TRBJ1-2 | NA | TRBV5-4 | TGTGCCAGCAGCTCGCCCCAGGGGAGTAACTATGGCTACACCTTC | CASSSPQGSNYGYTF
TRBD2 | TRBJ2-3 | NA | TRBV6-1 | TGTGCCAGCAGTGAAGAAGCGGGAGGCGCAGATACGCAGTATTTT | CASSEEAGGADTQYF
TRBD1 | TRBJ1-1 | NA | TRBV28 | TGTGCCAGCAGTTTGGGGCCGGACAGGGGGCATGCTTTCTTT | CASSLGPDRGHAFF
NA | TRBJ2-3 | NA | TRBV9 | TGTGCCAGCAGCCTCGGGGTTGCAGATACGCAGTATTTT | CASSLGVADTQYF
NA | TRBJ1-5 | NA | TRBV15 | TGTGCCACCAGCATCGGTTATGCGACAGGTGGGGACCAGCCCCAGCATTTT | CATSIGYATGGDQPQHF